This T cell receptor beta chain was recorded in a study of cytomegalovirus exposure and HLA in healthy donors (dated by TCRdb to the late 2010s). With regard to the full study: The roughly 650 repertoires of the first cohort and the approximately 110 validation repertoires were produced on the same platform, according to a later analysis. The study aimed to test whether cataloging public T cell receptors could reveal signatures of past pathogen exposure. In addition to the first cohort of 650 to 750 subjects, a separate validation cohort of about 120 different subjects was used. The study combined high-throughput TCR immunosequencing, statistical association of individual TCRs with disease status, and machine learning to predict cytomegalovirus infection status.

The library was built by means of the immunoSEQ multiplex PCR assay. From the authors' description of their analysis: A statistical classification framework was built to diagnose cytomegalovirus status from the catalog of TCR beta chain sequences. TCRdb stores this immuneACCESS table with in-frame sequences only. Part of the clones is absent; in the studies checked, under half of the shortfall reflects unresolved V genes, and no reason is known for the rest. That table gives V, J and clone size, and the DNA gave D and trimming. Present in this sample are 150,000 to 200,000 clones, 80% to 90% of which were seen just once. Of the sample, 1.4% falls within the top ten clones. The research as a whole found: Most TCR sequences were observed very rarely across donors, whereas some public TCRs were present in many individuals. In a later analysis, TCRs clustered in the first cohort were found to also tend to co-occur in the roughly 120 validation repertoires, with 94% of cluster scores above 0. A later analysis had no HLA typing for the validation cohort, so co-occurrence there was scored across all 110 or so repertoires. In the study, some 160 TCR beta chains were listed as associated with cytomegalovirus. In both the original and validation cohorts, the classifier was reported to diagnose cytomegalovirus status with high specificity and sensitivity. It was suggested by the authors that the approach could potentially be generalized to other disease states and immunological phenotypes. A few of the identified cytomegalovirus-associated TCR beta chains were confirmed in vitro to be specific for cytomegalovirus antigens.

As regards this clone: Its antigen has not been determined. No base qualities exist here, and no much larger clone lies one base off it.

Separate from the approximately 700-subject first cohort, the validation cohort of 95 to 150 subjects was the group to which the donors belonged. Trimmed from V: 4 bases; trimmed from J: 5 bases; junction bases lacking a gene match: 4. From a lookup of the germline V gene, CDR1 and CDR2 are MNHNS and SASEGT. From its cysteine to its phenylalanine, the CDR3 spans 15 amino acids. Kept here is only the CDR3 DNA, which spans 45 bases and is read in frame from base 1. Specimen: PBMCs. The source is a woman aged 25-40 years in good health and CMV-seronegative. The chain is encoded by TRBV6-1 joined to TRBJ2-1; TRBD2 aligns with 11 central bases. The DNA sequence is TGTGCCAGCAGTGTCCTAGCGGGGGGTCACAATGAGCAGTTCTTC. Its protein is CASSVLAGGHNEQFF.